This T cell receptor (beta chain) was sequenced in a study of shared clonotypes between healthy human individuals. Assay: immunoSEQ multiplex PCR; the TCRdb copy retains only in-frame clones and omits some. Among approximately 500,000 clones listed, 90% to 97% were seen once. On this clone itself: Its antigen is undetermined.

Study observations and caveats: Estimated clonotype richness was generally higher in naive than memory subsets.

The CDR3 has 15 amino acids. The germline V gene has CDR1 MNHEY and CDR2 SVGAGI. Between the trimmed V and J ends, which lost 0 bases and 2 bases, there was a span of 11 bases. The source is a woman aged 25 to 39 in good health. This chain links TRBV6-5 with TRBJ2-7, with unresolved D. The specimen sequenced was naive CD4+ T cells sorted from blood. The subset here: CD45RA+ positively selected. The CDR3 DNA follows: TGTGCCAGCAGTTACTCGGGCAGCGTACCCTACGAGCAGTACTTC. Amino acid sequence: CASSYSGSVPYEQYF.